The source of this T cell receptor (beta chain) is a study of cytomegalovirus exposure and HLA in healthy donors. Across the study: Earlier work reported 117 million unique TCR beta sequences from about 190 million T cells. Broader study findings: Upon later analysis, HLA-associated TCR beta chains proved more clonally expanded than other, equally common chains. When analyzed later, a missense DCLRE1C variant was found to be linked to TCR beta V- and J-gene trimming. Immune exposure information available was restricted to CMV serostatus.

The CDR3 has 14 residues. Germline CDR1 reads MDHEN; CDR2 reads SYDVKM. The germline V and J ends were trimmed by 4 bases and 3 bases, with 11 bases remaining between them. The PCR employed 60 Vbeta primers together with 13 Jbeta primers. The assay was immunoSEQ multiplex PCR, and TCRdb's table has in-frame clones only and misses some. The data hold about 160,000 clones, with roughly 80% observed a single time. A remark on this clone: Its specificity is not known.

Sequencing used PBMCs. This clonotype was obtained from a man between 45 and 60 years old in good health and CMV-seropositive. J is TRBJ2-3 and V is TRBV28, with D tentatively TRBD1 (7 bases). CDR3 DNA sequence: TGTGCCAGCAGTTGGCAGGGGGGTACAGATACGCAGTATTTT. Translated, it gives CASSWQGGTDTQYF.